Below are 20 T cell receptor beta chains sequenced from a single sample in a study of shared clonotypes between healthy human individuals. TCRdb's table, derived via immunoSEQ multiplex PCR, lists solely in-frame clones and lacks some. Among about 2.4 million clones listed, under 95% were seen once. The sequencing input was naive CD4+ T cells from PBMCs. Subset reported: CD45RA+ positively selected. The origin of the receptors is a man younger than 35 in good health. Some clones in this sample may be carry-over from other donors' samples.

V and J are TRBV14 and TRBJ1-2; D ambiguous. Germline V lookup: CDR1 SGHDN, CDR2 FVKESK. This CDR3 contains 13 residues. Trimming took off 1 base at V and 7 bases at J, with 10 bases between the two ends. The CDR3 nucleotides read TGTGCCAGCAGCCAAGGGGCCGTAAGTGGCTACACCTTC. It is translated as CASSQGAVSGYTF.

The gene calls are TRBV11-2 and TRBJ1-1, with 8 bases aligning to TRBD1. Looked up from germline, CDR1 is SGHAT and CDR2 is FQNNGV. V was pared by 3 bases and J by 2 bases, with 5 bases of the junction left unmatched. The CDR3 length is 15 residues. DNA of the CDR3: TGTGCCAGCAGCTTCATGTCAGGGGGCAACACTGAAGCTTTCTTT. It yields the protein CASSFMSGGNTEAFF. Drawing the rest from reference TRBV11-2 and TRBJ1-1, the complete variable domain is EAGVAQSPRYKIIEKRQSVAFWCNPISGHATLYWYQQILGQGPKLLIQFQNNGVVDDSQLPKDRFSAERLKGVDSTLKIQPAKLEDSAVYLCASSFMSGGNTEAFFGQGTRLTVV.

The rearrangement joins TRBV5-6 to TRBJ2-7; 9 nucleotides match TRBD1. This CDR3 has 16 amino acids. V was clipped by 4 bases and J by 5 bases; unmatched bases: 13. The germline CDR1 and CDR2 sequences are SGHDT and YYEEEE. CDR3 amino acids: CASSTGPGTGRNEQYF. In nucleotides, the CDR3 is TGTGCCAGCAGCACGGGACCGGGGACAGGGAGGAACGAGCAGTACTTC.

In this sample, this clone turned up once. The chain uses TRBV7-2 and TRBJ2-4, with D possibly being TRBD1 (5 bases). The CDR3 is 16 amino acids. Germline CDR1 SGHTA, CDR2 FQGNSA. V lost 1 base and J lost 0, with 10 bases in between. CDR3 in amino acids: CASSLETGLAKNIQYF. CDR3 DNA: TGTGCCAGCAGCTTAGAAACAGGTCTAGCCAAAAACATTCAGTACTTC.

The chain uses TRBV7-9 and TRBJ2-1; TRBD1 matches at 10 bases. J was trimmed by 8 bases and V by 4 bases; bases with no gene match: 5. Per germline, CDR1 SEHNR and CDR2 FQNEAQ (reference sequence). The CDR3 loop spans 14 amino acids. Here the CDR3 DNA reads TGTGCCAGCAGCTCCGACAGGGGGCGCGATGAGCAGTTCTTC. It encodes CASSSDRGRDEQFF.

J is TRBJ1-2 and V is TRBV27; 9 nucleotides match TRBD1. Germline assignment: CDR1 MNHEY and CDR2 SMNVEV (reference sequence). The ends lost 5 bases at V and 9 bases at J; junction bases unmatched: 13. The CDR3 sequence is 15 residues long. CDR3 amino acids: CASSSLINRGPSYTF. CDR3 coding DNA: TGTGCCAGCAGTAGTCTCATTAACAGGGGGCCGAGCTACACCTTC.

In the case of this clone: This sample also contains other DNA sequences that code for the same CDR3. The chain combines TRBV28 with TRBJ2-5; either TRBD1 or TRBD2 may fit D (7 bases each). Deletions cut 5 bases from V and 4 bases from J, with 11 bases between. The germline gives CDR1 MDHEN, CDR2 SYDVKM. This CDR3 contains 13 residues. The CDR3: CASSPGGGETQYF. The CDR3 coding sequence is TGTGCCAGCAGTCCAGGGGGGGGAGAGACCCAGTACTTC.

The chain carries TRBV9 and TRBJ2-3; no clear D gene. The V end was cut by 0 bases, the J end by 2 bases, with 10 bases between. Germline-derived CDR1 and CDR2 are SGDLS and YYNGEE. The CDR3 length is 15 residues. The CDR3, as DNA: TGTGCCAGCAGCGTAGAGGGCCTCGTCACAGATACGCAGTATTTT. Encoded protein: CASSVEGLVTDTQYF.

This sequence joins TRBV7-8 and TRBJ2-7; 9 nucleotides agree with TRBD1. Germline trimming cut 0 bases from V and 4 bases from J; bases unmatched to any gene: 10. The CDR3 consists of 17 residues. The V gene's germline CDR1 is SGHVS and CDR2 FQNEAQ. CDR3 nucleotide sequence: TGTGCCAGCAGCTTAGCCTCCCGGGACAGGGACTTTTACGAGCAGTACTTC. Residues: CASSLASRDRDFYEQYF.

The CDR3 bases are TGTGCCAGCAGCTTAGAGGGCCTAACTAACACTGAAGCTTTCTTT. Protein: CASSLEGLTNTEAFF. The rearrangement uses TRBV7-8 and TRBJ1-1, with unresolved D. Germline V gene data show CDR1 as SGHVS and CDR2 as FQNEAQ. Trimming pared 1 base from V and 2 bases from J, leaving 11 bases between. The CDR3 is 15 residues long.

The DNA of the CDR3 is TGTGCCAGCAGTACGGGGGGACAGGGCTTCACGGCCATATATTTT. Encoded protein: CASSTGGQGFTAIYF. The chain recombines TRBV28 with TRBJ1-3; 9 nucleotides agree with TRBD1. Germline V gene data show CDR1 as MDHEN and CDR2 as SYDVKM. With 5 bases clipped from V and 11 bases from J, the junction kept 13 bases outside the gene matches. This CDR3 has 15 amino acids.

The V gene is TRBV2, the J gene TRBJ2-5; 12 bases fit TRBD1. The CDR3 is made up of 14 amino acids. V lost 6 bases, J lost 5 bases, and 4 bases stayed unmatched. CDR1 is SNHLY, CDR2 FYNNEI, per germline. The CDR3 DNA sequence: TGTGCCAGCAGCCGGGACAGGGGGCACGAGACCCAGTACTTC. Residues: CASSRDRGHETQYF.

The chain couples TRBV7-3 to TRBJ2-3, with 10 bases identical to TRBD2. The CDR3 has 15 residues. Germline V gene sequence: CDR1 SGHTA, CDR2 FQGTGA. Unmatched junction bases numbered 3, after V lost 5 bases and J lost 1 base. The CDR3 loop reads CASSRAGGGTDTQYF. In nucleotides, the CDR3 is TGTGCCAGCAGCCGAGCGGGAGGGGGCACAGATACGCAGTATTTT.

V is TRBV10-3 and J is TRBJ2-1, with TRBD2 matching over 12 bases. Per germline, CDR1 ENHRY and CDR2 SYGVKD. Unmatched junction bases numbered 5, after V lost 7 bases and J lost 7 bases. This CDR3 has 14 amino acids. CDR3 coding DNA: TGTGCCATCACCCGGACTAGCGGGGCGAATGAGCAGTTCTTC. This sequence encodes CAITRTSGANEQFF.

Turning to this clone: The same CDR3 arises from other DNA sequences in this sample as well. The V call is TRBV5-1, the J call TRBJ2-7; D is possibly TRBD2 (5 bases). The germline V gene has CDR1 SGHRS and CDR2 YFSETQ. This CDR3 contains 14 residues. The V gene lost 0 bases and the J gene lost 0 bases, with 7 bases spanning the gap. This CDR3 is CASSLVGSSYEQYF. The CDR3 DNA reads TGCGCCAGCAGCTTGGTTGGGAGCTCCTACGAGCAGTACTTC.

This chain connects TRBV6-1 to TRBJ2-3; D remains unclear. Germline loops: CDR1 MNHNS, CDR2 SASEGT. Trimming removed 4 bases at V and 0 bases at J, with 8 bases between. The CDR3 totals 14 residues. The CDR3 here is CASSADTSTDTQYF. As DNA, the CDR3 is TGTGCCAGCAGTGCAGATACTAGCACAGATACGCAGTATTTT.

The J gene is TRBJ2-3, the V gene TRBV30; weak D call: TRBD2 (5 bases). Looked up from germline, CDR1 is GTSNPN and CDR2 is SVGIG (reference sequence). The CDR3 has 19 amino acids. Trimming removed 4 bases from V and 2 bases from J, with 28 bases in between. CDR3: CAWTGGRPPPPIHTDTQYF. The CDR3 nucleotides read TGTGCCTGGACGGGCGGGCGGCCCCCACCCCCTATCCACACAGATACGCAGTATTTT.

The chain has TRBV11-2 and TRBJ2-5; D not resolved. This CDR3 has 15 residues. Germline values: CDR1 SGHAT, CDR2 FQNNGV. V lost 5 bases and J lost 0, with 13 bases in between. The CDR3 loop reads CASSPTGQYQETQYF. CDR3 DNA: TGTGCCAGCAGCCCCACTGGGCAGTACCAAGAGACCCAGTACTTC.

The CDR3 DNA is TGCGCCAGCAGCCAAGATGGGGGCAGGACGACTGAAGCTTTCTTT. It specifies CASSQDGGRTTEAFF. The V gene is TRBV4-3, the J gene TRBJ1-1, with D possibly TRBD1 on 6 matching bases. The CDR3 consists of 15 residues. V was cut by 0 bases and J by 5 bases, with 13 bases left in between. Germline V lookup: CDR1 LGHNA, CDR2 YSLEER.

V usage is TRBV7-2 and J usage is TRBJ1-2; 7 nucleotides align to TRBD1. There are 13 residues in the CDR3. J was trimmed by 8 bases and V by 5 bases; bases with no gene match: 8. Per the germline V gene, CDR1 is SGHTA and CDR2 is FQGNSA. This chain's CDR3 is CASSILDRNGYTF. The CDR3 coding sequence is TGTGCCAGCAGCATACTGGACAGGAACGGCTACACCTTC.